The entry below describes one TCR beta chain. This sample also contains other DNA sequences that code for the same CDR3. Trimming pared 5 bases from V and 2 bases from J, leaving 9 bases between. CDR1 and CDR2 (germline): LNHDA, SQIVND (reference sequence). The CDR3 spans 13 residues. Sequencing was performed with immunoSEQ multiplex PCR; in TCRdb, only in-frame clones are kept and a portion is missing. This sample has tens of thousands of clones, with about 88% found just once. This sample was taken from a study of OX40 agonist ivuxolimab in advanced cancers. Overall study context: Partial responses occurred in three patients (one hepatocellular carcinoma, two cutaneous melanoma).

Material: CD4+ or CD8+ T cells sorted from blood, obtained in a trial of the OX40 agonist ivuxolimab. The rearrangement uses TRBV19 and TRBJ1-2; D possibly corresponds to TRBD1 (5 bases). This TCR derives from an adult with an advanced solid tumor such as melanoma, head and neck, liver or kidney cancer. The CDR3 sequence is CASSRTRNYGYTF. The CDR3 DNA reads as TGTGCCAGTAGTCGGACAAGGAACTATGGCTACACCTTC.